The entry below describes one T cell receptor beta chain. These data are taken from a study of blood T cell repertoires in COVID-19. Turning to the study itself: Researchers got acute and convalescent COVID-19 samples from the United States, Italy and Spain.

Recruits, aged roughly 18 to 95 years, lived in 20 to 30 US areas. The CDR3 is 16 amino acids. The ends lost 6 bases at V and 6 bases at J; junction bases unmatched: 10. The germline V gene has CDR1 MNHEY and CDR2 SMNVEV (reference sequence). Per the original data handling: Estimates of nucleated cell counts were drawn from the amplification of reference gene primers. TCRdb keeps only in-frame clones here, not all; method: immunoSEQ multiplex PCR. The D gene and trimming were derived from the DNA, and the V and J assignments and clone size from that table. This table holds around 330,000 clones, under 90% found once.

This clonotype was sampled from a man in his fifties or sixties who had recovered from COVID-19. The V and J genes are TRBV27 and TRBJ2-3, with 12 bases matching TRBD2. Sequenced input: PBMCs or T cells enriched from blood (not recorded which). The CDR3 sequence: CASRVGSLAGGDTQYF. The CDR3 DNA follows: TGTGCCAGCAGGGTGGGGTCCCTAGCGGGAGGGGATACGCAGTATTTT.